The rows below give T cell receptor beta chains drawn from one sample of a study of blood T cell repertoires in COVID-19. This table comes from immunoSEQ multiplex PCR, and its TCRdb copy is limited to in-frame clones, with some not included. This table has about 200,000 clones, 81% appearing once. The sample was PBMCs or T cells enriched from blood (not recorded which). These receptors originate from a woman between 45 and 60 years old with acute COVID-19. Both conserved end residues are part of each CDR3. D genes are given only for firm matches. For some rows the clone size is stated as once, few or many, or as a class when expanded; others skip it.

V gene	D gene	clone size	J gene	CDR3 DNA	CDR3 protein
TRBV19	TRBD1	.	TRBJ2-2	TGTGCCAGTAGTATTGAGGGGACAGGGTTCACCGGGGAGCTGTTTTTT	CASSIEGTGFTGELFF
TRBV7-2	TRBD2	.	TRBJ2-7	TGTGCCAGCAGCATGGGACTAGCGGGGGGTGCGCAGTACTTC	CASSMGLAGGAQYF
TRBV5-1	TRBD1	once	TRBJ1-6	TGCGCCAGCAGCCAATCGGGACAGAGCTATAATTCACCCCTCCACTTT	CASSQSGQSYNSPLHF
TRBV11-3	.	.	TRBJ2-5	TGTGCCAGCGGACTTCAAGAGGGGGGGCGAAATACCCAGTACTTC	CASGLQEGGRNTQYF
TRBV7-2	.	.	TRBJ1-2	TGTGCCAGCAGCACCGGGACACCGGAGGGCTACACCTTC	CASSTGTPEGYTF
TRBV4-3	.	.	TRBJ1-1	TGCGCCAGCAGCCAAGCCAGATGGAACACTGAAGCTTTCTTT	CASSQARWNTEAFF
TRBV7-2	TRBD2	.	TRBJ2-3	TGTGCCAGCAGCTTGTCCAGTCTAGCGGGAAGTACGCAGTATTTT	CASSLSSLAGSTQYF
TRBV5-6	.	.	TRBJ2-7	TGTGCCAGCAGCTTGGCCGACGAGCAGTACTTC	CASSLADEQYF
TRBV6-5	TRBD2	.	TRBJ2-1	TGTGCCAGCAGTTACAAGGTAGCGGGTTACAATGAGCAGTTCTTC	CASSYKVAGYNEQFF
TRBV10-3	.	.	TRBJ2-7	TGTGCCACAACCCTTAGCCCGGGAAACGAGCAGTACTTC	CATTLSPGNEQYF
TRBV30	.	.	TRBJ1-4	TGTGCCTGGAGCAGGGGTCGGGTAACTAATGAAAAACTGTTTTTT	CAWSRGRVTNEKLFF
TRBV12-3/TRBV12-4	.	.	TRBJ2-5	TGTGCCAGCGGTCGAGTGGAGACCCAGTACTTC	CASGRVETQYF
TRBV3-1/TRBV3-2	TRBD2	.	TRBJ2-1	TGTGCCAGCAGCCAAGGCGTTCGGGGACTAGCGGGAGCTAATGAGCAGTTCTTC	CASSQGVRGLAGANEQFF
TRBV24-1	TRBD2	.	TRBJ2-1	TGTGCCACCAGTGAAGGACTAGCCGGCAATGAGCAGTTCTTC	CATSEGLAGNEQFF
TRBV28	.	.	TRBJ1-5	TGTGCCAGCAGTGGGTATCGACAGAATAGCAATCAGCCCCAGCATTTT	CASSGYRQNSNQPQHF
TRBV6-1	TRBD1	once	TRBJ1-1	TGTGCCAGCAGTGAAGCGGGGACAGGGTACACTGAAGCTTTCTTT	CASSEAGTGYTEAFF
TRBV27	TRBD1	few	TRBJ1-1	TGTGCCAGCAGTCGGACGACAGGGGGGAACACTGAAGCTTTCTTT	CASSRTTGGNTEAFF
TRBV6-2/TRBV6-3	.	.	TRBJ2-7	TGTGCCAGCAGTTACTCACCAGATGGGGGGTCCTACGAGCAGTACTTC	CASSYSPDGGSYEQYF
TRBV5-1	TRBD1	.	TRBJ1-1	TGCGCCAGCAGCTTGGGCTTCGGGACAGGGACGTCCCGAGACACTGAAGCTTTCTTT	CASSLGFGTGTSRDTEAFF
TRBV10-3	.	few	TRBJ2-1	TGTGCCATCAGTGACAGGGGGGAGAATGAGCAGTTCTTC	CAISDRGENEQFF
TRBV11-2	.	.	TRBJ2-2	TGTGCCAGCAGGCCAAATCAGGGATTAGCCACCGGGGAGCTGTTTTTT	CASRPNQGLATGELFF
TRBV11-3	TRBD2	.	TRBJ2-3	TGTGCCAGCAGCTTAGTCGGGGGGGGCATGGATACGCAGTATTTT	CASSLVGGGMDTQYF